The rows below give T cell receptor beta chains drawn from one sample of a study of blood T cell repertoires in COVID-19. Sequencing used immunoSEQ multiplex PCR; TCRdb keeps in-frame clones, though not all of them. The table lists over 400,000 clones, about nine tenths of them singletons. Sequencing was performed on peripheral blood. Receptors originate from a woman between 25 and 40 years old with active or convalescent COVID-19. Both conserved end residues are part of each CDR3. A D gene is named only where the DNA matches it firmly. Not all rows give a size; the values are once, few, many and, for expanded clones, a class.

NA TRBJ2-1 TRBV4-1 18 TRBD2 TGCGCCAGCAGCCAAGATGATGTAGCGGGGGGCACCTACAATGAGCAGTTCTTC CASSQDDVAGGTYNEQFF
NA TRBJ2-7 TRBV29-1 12 NA TGCAGCGTTGGAGGGAGAGTCTACGAGCAGTACTTC CSVGGRVYEQYF
few TRBJ2-1 TRBV4-1 16 TRBD2 TGCGCCAGCAGCCCCGCTAGCGGGAAGTCCTACAATGAGCAGTTCTTC CASSPASGKSYNEQFF
NA TRBJ1-6 TRBV15 17 NA TGTGCCACCAGCAGAGATCGGGATGTCGGAGTAAATTCACCCCTCCACTTT CATSRDRDVGVNSPLHF
few TRBJ2-7 TRBV10-1 11 NA TGCGCCAGCAGTGAGTCCCGGGTGCAGTACTTC CASSESRVQYF
NA TRBJ2-5 TRBV19 14 TRBD2 TGTGCCAGTAGTATTCAGGGAGGGTCAGAGACCCAGTACTTC CASSIQGGSETQYF
once TRBJ2-3 TRBV7-9 16 TRBD2 TGTGCCAGCAGCTTATTCAGCGGGGGGGTTCGAAATACGCAGTATTTT CASSLFSGGVRNTQYF
once TRBJ1-1 TRBV27 16 NA TGTGCCAGCAGTTTATCTGGTCGCAGGTCGAACACTGAAGCTTTCTTT CASSLSGRRSNTEAFF
NA TRBJ2-7 TRBV19 15 TRBD2 TGTGCCAGTAGTCCTCGGACTAGCGGGGGATACGAGCAGTACTTC CASSPRTSGGYEQYF
NA TRBJ1-2 TRBV6-5 15 NA TGTGCCAGCAGTTACTCGAACAGGGTTACTGATGGCTACACCTTC CASSYSNRVTDGYTF
NA TRBJ1-1 TRBV6-5 13 NA TGTGCCAGCAGCTTCAACGGGCAGGGTGGGGCTTTCTTT CASSFNGQGGAFF
NA TRBJ2-2 TRBV6-5 16 NA TGTGCCAGCAGTTACGAGGCCGAATCAAACACCGGGGAGCTGTTTTTT CASSYEAESNTGELFF
NA TRBJ1-5 TRBV7-2 13 NA TGTGCCAGCAGCTTACATAGCAATCAGCCCCAGCATTTT CASSLHSNQPQHF
NA TRBJ2-2 TRBV7-9 14 NA TGTGCCAGCAGCCTCCCGGTCGGTAGCGGGGAGCTGTTTTTT CASSLPVGSGELFF
NA TRBJ1-2 TRBV15 15 TRBD1 TGTGCCACCAGCAGAGGGGACAGGGGCAACCATGGCTACACCTTC CATSRGDRGNHGYTF
NA TRBJ2-7 TRBV10-3 17 TRBD1 TGTGCCATCAGCGATTCGGGACAGGGGCCCTCGGCCTACGAGCAGTACTTC CAISDSGQGPSAYEQYF
NA TRBJ2-5 TRBV30 13 NA TGTGCCTGGAGCTGGACAGAAAAAGAGACCCAGTACTTC CAWSWTEKETQYF
few TRBJ2-1 TRBV13 17 TRBD2 TGTGCCAGCAGCCCGATGGGTACTAGCGGGAGGGCGCATGAGCAGTTCTTC CASSPMGTSGRAHEQFF
NA TRBJ2-1 TRBV3-1/TRBV3-2 13 NA TGTGCCAGCAGCCAAGACAGGTACAATGAGCAGTTCTTC CASSQDRYNEQFF
NA TRBJ1-1 TRBV27 15 TRBD1 TGTGCCAGCAGTCTAAGGGGGACAGGGAACACTGAAGCTTTCTTT CASSLRGTGNTEAFF
few TRBJ2-3 TRBV6-5 13 NA TGTGCCGTGATGGGGGCACCCACAGATACGCAGTATTTT CAVMGAPTDTQYF
NA TRBJ1-4 TRBV30 14 NA TGTGCCTGGGCTCCCCTTCGGGCTAATGAAAAACTGTTTTTT CAWAPLRANEKLFF
NA TRBJ2-1 TRBV9 17 TRBD2 TGTGCCAGCAGCGCCTATAGCGGGAGAGGGTCCTACAATGAGCAGTTCTTC CASSAYSGRGSYNEQFF
once TRBJ1-3 TRBV10-2 14 NA TGCGCCAGCAGTGACCCGTACACTGGAAACACCATATATTTT CASSDPYTGNTIYF
NA TRBJ1-5 TRBV7-2 16 NA TGTGCCAGCAGCTTAGCGGGGAGCTGGAGCAATCAGCCCCAGCATTTT CASSLAGSWSNQPQHF
once TRBJ2-1 TRBV5-8 15 TRBD1 TGTGCCAGCAGCGCGACAGGGGCCGGCCCCCATGAGCAGTTCTTC CASSATGAGPHEQFF
NA TRBJ2-3 TRBV27 16 TRBD1 TGTGCCAGCAGTTCTAGGGACAGCCTGAGCACAGATACGCAGTATTTT CASSSRDSLSTDTQYF
NA TRBJ1-1 TRBV27 15 NA TGTGCCAGCAGTTTGACAGGCCCTCCGGGCACTGAAGCTTTCTTT CASSLTGPPGTEAFF
NA TRBJ1-1 TRBV7-2 13 TRBD1 TGTGCCAGCAGAGCCGGGACAGGGCTTGAAGCTTTCTTT CASRAGTGLEAFF
NA TRBJ2-3 TRBV2 16 TRBD2 TGTGCCAGCTCCCTGAGGACTAGCGGAACCACAGATACGCAGTATTTT CASSLRTSGTTDTQYF
NA TRBJ1-1 TRBV18 16 TRBD1 TGTGCCAGCTCACCACGGGCAGGGGGTGAAAACACTGAAGCTTTCTTT CASSPRAGGENTEAFF
few TRBJ1-4 TRBV4-1 15 TRBD1 TGCGCCAGCAGCCAAGGGGACAGAGACGATGAAAAACTGTTTTTT CASSQGDRDDEKLFF
NA TRBJ1-4 TRBV27 17 NA TGTGCCAGCAGTTTCTACCACCGGGGGGCAACTAATGAAAAACTGTTTTTT CASSFYHRGATNEKLFF
NA TRBJ1-1 TRBV5-1 13 NA TGCGCCAGCAGCCCCCAGGGGATCACTGAAGCTTTCTTT CASSPQGITEAFF
NA TRBJ1-3 TRBV3-1/TRBV3-2 16 TRBD1 TGTGCCAGCAGCCAGCGGACAGGGGGCACCGGAAACACCATATATTTT CASSQRTGGTGNTIYF
NA TRBJ1-4 TRBV5-1 14 NA TGCGCCAGCAGCCCAGGGATGAACAATGAAAAACTGTTTTTT CASSPGMNNEKLFF
NA TRBJ2-7 TRBV28 14 NA TGTGCCAGCAGTCGTTCAGGGGATTCCTACGAGCAGTACTTC CASSRSGDSYEQYF
NA TRBJ2-7 TRBV6-5 15 TRBD2 TGTGCCAGCAGCGACATAGCGGGAGAGGAAAACGAGCAGTACTTC CASSDIAGEENEQYF
NA TRBJ1-5 TRBV2 14 TRBD1 TGTGCCAGCAGTGGGACAGGGGGCAATCAGCCCCAGCATTTT CASSGTGGNQPQHF
NA TRBJ1-1 TRBV3-1/TRBV3-2 17 NA TGTGCCAGCAGCCAAGATCTGGGCAGAGACGTGAACACTGAAGCTTTCTTT CASSQDLGRDVNTEAFF
NA TRBJ1-1 TRBV6-5 12 NA TGTGCCAGCAGCCCCGGTCGCACTGAAGCTTTCTTT CASSPGRTEAFF
NA TRBJ2-1 TRBV7-2 16 TRBD1 TGTGCCAGCAGCTTAGAACTGACAGGGGGCGTAGATGAGCAGTTCTTC CASSLELTGGVDEQFF
NA TRBJ2-7 TRBV5-1 15 TRBD1 TGCGCCAGCAGCTTGTTGGGACAGGGGCGCGACGAGCAGTACTTC CASSLLGQGRDEQYF
NA TRBJ2-7 TRBV5-1 13 NA TGCGCCAGCAGAGTAACCGGGACACTCGAGCAGTACTTC CASRVTGTLEQYF
NA TRBJ2-5 TRBV19 20 TRBD2 TGTGCCAGTAGCCCTGGACCCTTATCGGGACTAGCGGGAATGAGGGAGACCCAGTACTTC CASSPGPLSGLAGMRETQYF
NA TRBJ2-3 TRBV6-6 15 TRBD2 TGTGCCAGCAGAAGCGGGGGGGCTAGCACAGATACGCAGTATTTT CASRSGGASTDTQYF
NA TRBJ1-5 TRBV7-9 14 TRBD1 TGTGCCAGCAGCGCCCAGGGGGGAGGTCAGCCCCAGCATTTT CASSAQGGGQPQHF
NA TRBJ1-1 TRBV9 15 NA TGTGCCAGCAGCGTAGCTTCGGGGGTTGAGACTGAAGCTTTCTTT CASSVASGVETEAFF
NA TRBJ1-1 TRBV28 16 TRBD1 TGTGCCAGCAGTTTACTTGGACAGGGGAGGTACACTGAAGCTTTCTTT CASSLLGQGRYTEAFF